Listed below are T cell receptor beta chains from one sample, sequenced in a study of Ad26.COV2.S vaccination and SARS-CoV-2 variants. Data came from immunoSEQ multiplex PCR; TCRdb stores just in-frame clones and leaves some out. The table includes about 440,000 clones, less than 95% detected once. The sample was peripheral blood, taken in a trial of Ad26.COV2.S vaccine versus placebo. Receptors were obtained from a person between 18 and 65 years old who received the Ad26.COV2.S COVID-19 vaccine or a placebo. The CDR3 runs from the conserved cysteine through the conserved F or W. The D gene is left open where the match is weak. Rows may omit the clone size; those that give it use once, few, many or a size class.

v_call: TRBV2; j_call: TRBJ2-1; d_call: -; clone_size: -; cdr3_nt: TGTGCCAGCAGTGTTCTCTCGGGACACGATTACAATGAGCAGTTCTTC; cdr3_aa: CASSVLSGHDYNEQFF
v_call: TRBV2; j_call: TRBJ2-3; d_call: TRBD2; clone_size: -; cdr3_nt: TGTGCCAGCAGGACTAGCGGAGCCCTCACAGATACGCAGTATTTT; cdr3_aa: CASRTSGALTDTQYF
v_call: TRBV18; j_call: TRBJ1-2; d_call: -; clone_size: -; cdr3_nt: TGTGCCAGCTCACCACTGGACAGCCACAGACAAGGCTACACCTTC; cdr3_aa: CASSPLDSHRQGYTF
v_call: TRBV10-2; j_call: TRBJ2-4; d_call: -; clone_size: -; cdr3_nt: TGCGCCAGCAGTGAGTCGAGGGGGTCTCAGGACATTCAGTACTTC; cdr3_aa: CASSESRGSQDIQYF
v_call: TRBV11-2; j_call: TRBJ1-1; d_call: -; clone_size: few; cdr3_nt: TGTGCCAGCAGCTTGTCCCTTCCCGACACTGAAGCTTTCTTT; cdr3_aa: CASSLSLPDTEAFF
v_call: TRBV28; j_call: TRBJ1-5; d_call: -; clone_size: -; cdr3_nt: TGTGCCAGCGGGACTGCAGAAAGCAATCAGCCCCAGCATTTT; cdr3_aa: CASGTAESNQPQHF
v_call: TRBV27; j_call: TRBJ1-1; d_call: TRBD1; clone_size: -; cdr3_nt: TGTGCCAGCAGTACCTGGGACAGGAACACTGAAGCTTTCTTT; cdr3_aa: CASSTWDRNTEAFF
v_call: TRBV7-2; j_call: TRBJ1-1; d_call: -; clone_size: -; cdr3_nt: TGTGCCAGCAGCTTAGTGGGATACACTGAAGCTTTCTTT; cdr3_aa: CASSLVGYTEAFF
v_call: TRBV7-9; j_call: TRBJ2-1; d_call: TRBD2; clone_size: -; cdr3_nt: TGTGCCAGCAGCTTAGCCTCGACTAGCGGGGGCTACAATGAGCAGTTCTTC; cdr3_aa: CASSLASTSGGYNEQFF
v_call: TRBV28; j_call: TRBJ1-4; d_call: TRBD1; clone_size: -; cdr3_nt: TGTGCCAGCAGTTTCCGGGACAGGGCTGAAAAACTGTTTTTT; cdr3_aa: CASSFRDRAEKLFF
v_call: TRBV28; j_call: TRBJ1-1; d_call: TRBD1; clone_size: -; cdr3_nt: TGTGCCAGCAGAACCACAGGGGTCCCCCTGAACACTGAAGCTTTCTTT; cdr3_aa: CASRTTGVPLNTEAFF
v_call: TRBV11-3; j_call: TRBJ2-1; d_call: TRBD2; clone_size: once; cdr3_nt: TGTGCCAGCAGCCCGGGGACTAGCGGCCTGGGGGATGAGCAGTTCTTC; cdr3_aa: CASSPGTSGLGDEQFF
v_call: TRBV18; j_call: TRBJ1-1; d_call: TRBD1; clone_size: -; cdr3_nt: TGTGCCAGCTCACCGGGGACAGGGGGGACTTATATGGCTTTCTTT; cdr3_aa: CASSPGTGGTYMAFF
v_call: TRBV25-1; j_call: TRBJ2-5; d_call: -; clone_size: -; cdr3_nt: TGTGCCAGCAGTGAATGGGGGCAGGGAAGTATCATAGAGACCCAGTACTTC; cdr3_aa: CASSEWGQGSIIETQYF
v_call: TRBV28; j_call: TRBJ1-5; d_call: -; clone_size: once; cdr3_nt: TGTGCCAGCAGTTCGGATTTGGGTCAGCCCCAGCATTTT; cdr3_aa: CASSSDLGQPQHF
v_call: TRBV27; j_call: TRBJ2-1; d_call: -; clone_size: -; cdr3_nt: TGTGCCAGCAGTGCCCAAAGAAGGCCTGGGGGCAATGAGCAGTTCTTC; cdr3_aa: CASSAQRRPGGNEQFF
v_call: TRBV19; j_call: TRBJ2-1; d_call: TRBD1; clone_size: once; cdr3_nt: TGTGCCAGTAGTGCCTGGGACAGCTATGAGCAGTTCTTC; cdr3_aa: CASSAWDSYEQFF
v_call: TRBV28; j_call: TRBJ1-2; d_call: -; clone_size: -; cdr3_nt: TGTGCCAGCAGTTTAAGGACAGCCCTATATGGCTACACCTTC; cdr3_aa: CASSLRTALYGYTF
v_call: TRBV7-9; j_call: TRBJ2-5; d_call: -; clone_size: once; cdr3_nt: TGTGCCAGCAGCTCCGAGACAGACGGGACCCAGTACTTC; cdr3_aa: CASSSETDGTQYF
v_call: TRBV5-4; j_call: TRBJ2-1; d_call: TRBD2; clone_size: -; cdr3_nt: TGTGCCAGCAGCGCTACCGGGACTAGAAGAATGGAGCAGTTCTTC; cdr3_aa: CASSATGTRRMEQFF
v_call: TRBV18; j_call: TRBJ2-7; d_call: -; clone_size: once; cdr3_nt: TGTGCCAGCTCACCATCTCGGGGAGGGGGCTCCTACGAGCAGTACTTC; cdr3_aa: CASSPSRGGGSYEQYF
v_call: TRBV19; j_call: TRBJ1-4; d_call: -; clone_size: -; cdr3_nt: TGTGCCAGTACCCCCCTGGGGGGAGGAGGAGAAAAACTGTTTTTT; cdr3_aa: CASTPLGGGGEKLFF
v_call: TRBV4-2; j_call: TRBJ1-2; d_call: -; clone_size: -; cdr3_nt: TGTGCCAGCAGCCAAGGAGAGAGGGTTAGGTTTAACTATGGCTACACCTTC; cdr3_aa: CASSQGERVRFNYGYTF
v_call: TRBV5-5; j_call: TRBJ2-1; d_call: -; clone_size: -; cdr3_nt: TGTGCCAGCAGCTCGTTAGGGGCTAATTCCTACAATGAGCAGTTCTTC; cdr3_aa: CASSSLGANSYNEQFF
v_call: TRBV27; j_call: TRBJ2-7; d_call: TRBD1; clone_size: -; cdr3_nt: TGTGCCAGCAGCGGGACAGGAGGGTCCGAGCAGTACTTC; cdr3_aa: CASSGTGGSEQYF
v_call: TRBV7-6; j_call: TRBJ2-3; d_call: TRBD2; clone_size: -; cdr3_nt: TGTGCCAGCAGCTTAGTCCTCCCACTTACTAGCGGTCCTAGGGGTACGCAGTATTTT; cdr3_aa: CASSLVLPLTSGPRGTQYF
v_call: TRBV15; j_call: TRBJ2-7; d_call: -; clone_size: -; cdr3_nt: TGTGCCACCAGCAGAGAAGGTCGGGGCTACGAGCAGTACTTC; cdr3_aa: CATSREGRGYEQYF
v_call: TRBV24-1; j_call: TRBJ2-3; d_call: TRBD1; clone_size: -; cdr3_nt: TGTGCCACCAGTGAGCAAAAAGGGACAGGCGGGAAAGATACGCAGTATTTT; cdr3_aa: CATSEQKGTGGKDTQYF
v_call: TRBV6-5; j_call: TRBJ2-1; d_call: -; clone_size: -; cdr3_nt: TGTGCCAGCAGTTCCATCGTTGGGACAAGATACAATGAGCAGTTCTTC; cdr3_aa: CASSSIVGTRYNEQFF
v_call: TRBV11-3; j_call: TRBJ2-1; d_call: -; clone_size: -; cdr3_nt: TGTGCCAGCAGCCACCGCACAGGGACTATCAATGAGCAGTTCTTC; cdr3_aa: CASSHRTGTINEQFF
v_call: TRBV7-3; j_call: TRBJ2-3; d_call: -; clone_size: -; cdr3_nt: TGTGCCAGCAGCTTAACCCCCGGGCGGCCCTACACAGATACGCAGTATTTT; cdr3_aa: CASSLTPGRPYTDTQYF
v_call: TRBV11-3; j_call: TRBJ2-1; d_call: -; clone_size: -; cdr3_nt: TGTGCCAGCGGCGGCGGGAACTTCGATGAGCAGTTCTTC; cdr3_aa: CASGGGNFDEQFF
v_call: TRBV5-1; j_call: TRBJ1-2; d_call: TRBD1; clone_size: -; cdr3_nt: TGCGCCAGCAGCTCCTTAGACAGGGGGAACTATGGCTACACCTTC; cdr3_aa: CASSSLDRGNYGYTF
v_call: TRBV9; j_call: TRBJ2-5; d_call: TRBD2; clone_size: -; cdr3_nt: TGTGCCAGCAGCCCCGGGACTAGCGGAGAGACCCAGTACTTC; cdr3_aa: CASSPGTSGETQYF
v_call: TRBV28; j_call: TRBJ1-6; d_call: -; clone_size: -; cdr3_nt: TGTGCCAGCAGTAACGGGGCCCGGCGACCCCTCCACTTT; cdr3_aa: CASSNGARRPLHF
v_call: TRBV20-1; j_call: TRBJ2-7; d_call: -; clone_size: -; cdr3_nt: TGCAGTGTTCCTCGATCCTACGAGCAGTACTTC; cdr3_aa: CSVPRSYEQYF
v_call: TRBV28; j_call: TRBJ1-4; d_call: -; clone_size: -; cdr3_nt: TGTGCCAGCACTTATAGGCGAAGGGGTGAGGAAAAACTGTTTTTT; cdr3_aa: CASTYRRRGEEKLFF
v_call: TRBV6-6; j_call: TRBJ1-1; d_call: -; clone_size: -; cdr3_nt: TGTGCCAGCACTCTCGAGGGCGCCGCTGAAGCTTTCTTT; cdr3_aa: CASTLEGAAEAFF
v_call: TRBV20-1; j_call: TRBJ2-1; d_call: -; clone_size: -; cdr3_nt: TGCAGTGCTAGTAGGGACAGCGGGTTGAATGAGCAGTTCTTC; cdr3_aa: CSASRDSGLNEQFF
v_call: TRBV28; j_call: TRBJ2-3; d_call: TRBD2; clone_size: -; cdr3_nt: TGTGCCAGCAGTTTGACCCTGCGGGGGACCACAGATACGCAGTATTTT; cdr3_aa: CASSLTLRGTTDTQYF
v_call: TRBV6-2/TRBV6-3; j_call: TRBJ1-2; d_call: TRBD1; clone_size: -; cdr3_nt: TGTGCCAGCAGTTACGAGGGGACAGGCAATGGCTACACCTTC; cdr3_aa: CASSYEGTGNGYTF
v_call: TRBV5-4; j_call: TRBJ2-2; d_call: -; clone_size: -; cdr3_nt: TGTGCCAGCAGTTATGGTAGGGAGCTGTTTTTT; cdr3_aa: CASSYGRELFF
v_call: TRBV6-4; j_call: TRBJ2-3; d_call: -; clone_size: -; cdr3_nt: TGTGCCAGCAGTGATGGACCAGCGGGTACGCAGTATTTT; cdr3_aa: CASSDGPAGTQYF
v_call: TRBV13; j_call: TRBJ2-3; d_call: -; clone_size: -; cdr3_nt: TGTGCCAGCAGTTATCACTCCAGCGAGAGCACAGATACGCAGTATTTT; cdr3_aa: CASSYHSSESTDTQYF
v_call: TRBV6-6; j_call: TRBJ2-1; d_call: -; clone_size: -; cdr3_nt: TGTGCCAGCAGTTACTCGATGATGGGTAATGAGCAGTTCTTC; cdr3_aa: CASSYSMMGNEQFF
v_call: TRBV6-6; j_call: TRBJ2-1; d_call: TRBD1; clone_size: -; cdr3_nt: TGTGCCAGCAGTTACATTGGGACAGGGAACAATGAGCAGTTCTTC; cdr3_aa: CASSYIGTGNNEQFF